This record covers a single T cell receptor beta chain. The clone's antigen remains unknown. No base qualities exist here, and no much larger clone lies one base off it. The data were obtained in a study of a mutant IDH1 vaccine in newly diagnosed glioma (dated by TCRdb to about 2021). Context from the whole study: Eight vaccinations were administered to patients in weeks 1, 3, 5, 7, 11, 15, 19 and 23, corresponding to visits V03 through V10. Before enrollment, patients had received standard therapy of radiotherapy alone, temozolomide alone, or radiochemotherapy with temozolomide; most received the combination. Peripheral blood was drawn at six visits: V03 (baseline), V05, V07, V10, V12 and V13. Vaccination started 4-6 weeks after radiotherapy alone, or was given together with temozolomide cycles in the groups whose treatment included chemotherapy. For exploratory analyses, longitudinal TCRB deep sequencing was carried out in about 26 treated patients wherever samples were available. The approximately 30 treated patients were around 62% male and 37.5% female, with a mean age of approximately 38 years.

The CDR3 covers 21 residues, taking in both the cysteine and the phenylalanine. Just the 63-base CDR3 DNA is kept, in frame starting at base 1. At the junction V is shortened by 1 base and J by 8 bases; bases outside the gene matches: 19. Based on the germline V gene, the CDR1 and CDR2 sequences are SNHLY and FYNNEI. The time point label for this specimen denotes: week 5, during vaccination. Each vaccine dose was 300 ug of a 20-mer mutant IDH1 peptide in Montanide, given subcutaneously with topical imiquimod. Newly diagnosed WHO grade 3 or 4 IDH1-mutant astrocytomas showing loss of nuclear ATRX were present in the donors. The samples were drawn from NOA16, a multicentre, single-arm, open-label phase I trial in Germany that tested a mutant IDH1 peptide vaccine in humans for the first time. Genomic DNA for TCRB sequencing was extracted from EDTA blood using the DNeasy Blood and Tissue Kit. Results the study describes overall, beyond this receptor: Immune responses induced by the vaccine were seen in 90% to 95% of patients across multiple MHC alleles. Availability determined which PBMC samples were chosen for TCRB deep sequencing. Pseudoprogression appeared unrelated to alterations in the top peripheral T cell clonotypes detected by TCRB sequencing. The authors noted that analyses of patient blood samples could not be reproduced because of sample limitations.

The method behind the library was the immunoSEQ multiplex PCR assay. The hsTCRB Kit was used according to the manufacturer's protocol to amplify rearranged TCR beta chain sequences. TCRB libraries were sequenced on an Illumina MiSeq. As for how the authors treated the data: The kit vendor's proprietary platform handled demultiplexing, trimming and gene mapping. TCRdb took this table from immuneACCESS and kept in-frame rearrangements with V and J called. Such tables lack part of the clones; where checked against another copy, unresolved V genes explain under half of the gap, and the rest is unexplained. From that table come the V and J calls and clone size; the DNA was used to work out D and trimming. The sample data list around 28,000 clones, and roughly 90% of these were observed just once. The ten top clones hold around 20% of the sample.

This sequence uses TRBV2 and TRBJ2-1; 14 junctional bases match TRBD2. The clonotype originates from a young man with glioma. The specimen was PBMCs, collected from a glioma patient whose treatment included an IDH1 peptide vaccine. CDR3 loop: CASSEGVRGPLGLAGGHEQFF. The DNA reads TGTGCCAGCAGTGAAGGGGTCAGGGGCCCCCTCGGACTAGCGGGAGGCCATGAGCAGTTCTTC. The CDR3, completed at both ends by the reference TRBV2 and TRBJ2-1 genes, gives the full variable domain EPEVTQTPSHQVTQMGQEVILRCVPISNHLYFYWYRQILGQKVEFLVSFYNNEISEKSEIFDDQFSVERPDGSNFTLKIRSTKLEDSAMYFCASSEGVRGPLGLAGGHEQFFGPGTRLTVL.